Sequencing of this T cell receptor beta chain was carried out in a study of cytomegalovirus exposure and HLA in healthy donors. Trimming took 4 bases from V and 8 from J, leaving 16 bases between them. CDR1 is SGHRS and CDR2 is YFSETQ in the germline V gene. The CDR3 runs 15 residues. Primers for the PCR totalled 60 Vbeta and 13 Jbeta. Using immunoSEQ multiplex PCR, the repertoire was profiled, and TCRdb retains in-frame clones only, with some absent. The sample yields 100,000 or so clones, roughly two thirds seen once. Sequencing used PBMCs. This sequence was found in a man in his forties or fifties in good health and CMV-seronegative. The gene calls are TRBV5-1 and TRBJ1-6, with D perhaps TRBD1 (6 bases). In nucleotides, the CDR3 is TGCGCCAGCAGCCAGAGACAGACAGGCGATTCACCCCTCCACTTT. This codes for CASSQRQTGDSPLHF.